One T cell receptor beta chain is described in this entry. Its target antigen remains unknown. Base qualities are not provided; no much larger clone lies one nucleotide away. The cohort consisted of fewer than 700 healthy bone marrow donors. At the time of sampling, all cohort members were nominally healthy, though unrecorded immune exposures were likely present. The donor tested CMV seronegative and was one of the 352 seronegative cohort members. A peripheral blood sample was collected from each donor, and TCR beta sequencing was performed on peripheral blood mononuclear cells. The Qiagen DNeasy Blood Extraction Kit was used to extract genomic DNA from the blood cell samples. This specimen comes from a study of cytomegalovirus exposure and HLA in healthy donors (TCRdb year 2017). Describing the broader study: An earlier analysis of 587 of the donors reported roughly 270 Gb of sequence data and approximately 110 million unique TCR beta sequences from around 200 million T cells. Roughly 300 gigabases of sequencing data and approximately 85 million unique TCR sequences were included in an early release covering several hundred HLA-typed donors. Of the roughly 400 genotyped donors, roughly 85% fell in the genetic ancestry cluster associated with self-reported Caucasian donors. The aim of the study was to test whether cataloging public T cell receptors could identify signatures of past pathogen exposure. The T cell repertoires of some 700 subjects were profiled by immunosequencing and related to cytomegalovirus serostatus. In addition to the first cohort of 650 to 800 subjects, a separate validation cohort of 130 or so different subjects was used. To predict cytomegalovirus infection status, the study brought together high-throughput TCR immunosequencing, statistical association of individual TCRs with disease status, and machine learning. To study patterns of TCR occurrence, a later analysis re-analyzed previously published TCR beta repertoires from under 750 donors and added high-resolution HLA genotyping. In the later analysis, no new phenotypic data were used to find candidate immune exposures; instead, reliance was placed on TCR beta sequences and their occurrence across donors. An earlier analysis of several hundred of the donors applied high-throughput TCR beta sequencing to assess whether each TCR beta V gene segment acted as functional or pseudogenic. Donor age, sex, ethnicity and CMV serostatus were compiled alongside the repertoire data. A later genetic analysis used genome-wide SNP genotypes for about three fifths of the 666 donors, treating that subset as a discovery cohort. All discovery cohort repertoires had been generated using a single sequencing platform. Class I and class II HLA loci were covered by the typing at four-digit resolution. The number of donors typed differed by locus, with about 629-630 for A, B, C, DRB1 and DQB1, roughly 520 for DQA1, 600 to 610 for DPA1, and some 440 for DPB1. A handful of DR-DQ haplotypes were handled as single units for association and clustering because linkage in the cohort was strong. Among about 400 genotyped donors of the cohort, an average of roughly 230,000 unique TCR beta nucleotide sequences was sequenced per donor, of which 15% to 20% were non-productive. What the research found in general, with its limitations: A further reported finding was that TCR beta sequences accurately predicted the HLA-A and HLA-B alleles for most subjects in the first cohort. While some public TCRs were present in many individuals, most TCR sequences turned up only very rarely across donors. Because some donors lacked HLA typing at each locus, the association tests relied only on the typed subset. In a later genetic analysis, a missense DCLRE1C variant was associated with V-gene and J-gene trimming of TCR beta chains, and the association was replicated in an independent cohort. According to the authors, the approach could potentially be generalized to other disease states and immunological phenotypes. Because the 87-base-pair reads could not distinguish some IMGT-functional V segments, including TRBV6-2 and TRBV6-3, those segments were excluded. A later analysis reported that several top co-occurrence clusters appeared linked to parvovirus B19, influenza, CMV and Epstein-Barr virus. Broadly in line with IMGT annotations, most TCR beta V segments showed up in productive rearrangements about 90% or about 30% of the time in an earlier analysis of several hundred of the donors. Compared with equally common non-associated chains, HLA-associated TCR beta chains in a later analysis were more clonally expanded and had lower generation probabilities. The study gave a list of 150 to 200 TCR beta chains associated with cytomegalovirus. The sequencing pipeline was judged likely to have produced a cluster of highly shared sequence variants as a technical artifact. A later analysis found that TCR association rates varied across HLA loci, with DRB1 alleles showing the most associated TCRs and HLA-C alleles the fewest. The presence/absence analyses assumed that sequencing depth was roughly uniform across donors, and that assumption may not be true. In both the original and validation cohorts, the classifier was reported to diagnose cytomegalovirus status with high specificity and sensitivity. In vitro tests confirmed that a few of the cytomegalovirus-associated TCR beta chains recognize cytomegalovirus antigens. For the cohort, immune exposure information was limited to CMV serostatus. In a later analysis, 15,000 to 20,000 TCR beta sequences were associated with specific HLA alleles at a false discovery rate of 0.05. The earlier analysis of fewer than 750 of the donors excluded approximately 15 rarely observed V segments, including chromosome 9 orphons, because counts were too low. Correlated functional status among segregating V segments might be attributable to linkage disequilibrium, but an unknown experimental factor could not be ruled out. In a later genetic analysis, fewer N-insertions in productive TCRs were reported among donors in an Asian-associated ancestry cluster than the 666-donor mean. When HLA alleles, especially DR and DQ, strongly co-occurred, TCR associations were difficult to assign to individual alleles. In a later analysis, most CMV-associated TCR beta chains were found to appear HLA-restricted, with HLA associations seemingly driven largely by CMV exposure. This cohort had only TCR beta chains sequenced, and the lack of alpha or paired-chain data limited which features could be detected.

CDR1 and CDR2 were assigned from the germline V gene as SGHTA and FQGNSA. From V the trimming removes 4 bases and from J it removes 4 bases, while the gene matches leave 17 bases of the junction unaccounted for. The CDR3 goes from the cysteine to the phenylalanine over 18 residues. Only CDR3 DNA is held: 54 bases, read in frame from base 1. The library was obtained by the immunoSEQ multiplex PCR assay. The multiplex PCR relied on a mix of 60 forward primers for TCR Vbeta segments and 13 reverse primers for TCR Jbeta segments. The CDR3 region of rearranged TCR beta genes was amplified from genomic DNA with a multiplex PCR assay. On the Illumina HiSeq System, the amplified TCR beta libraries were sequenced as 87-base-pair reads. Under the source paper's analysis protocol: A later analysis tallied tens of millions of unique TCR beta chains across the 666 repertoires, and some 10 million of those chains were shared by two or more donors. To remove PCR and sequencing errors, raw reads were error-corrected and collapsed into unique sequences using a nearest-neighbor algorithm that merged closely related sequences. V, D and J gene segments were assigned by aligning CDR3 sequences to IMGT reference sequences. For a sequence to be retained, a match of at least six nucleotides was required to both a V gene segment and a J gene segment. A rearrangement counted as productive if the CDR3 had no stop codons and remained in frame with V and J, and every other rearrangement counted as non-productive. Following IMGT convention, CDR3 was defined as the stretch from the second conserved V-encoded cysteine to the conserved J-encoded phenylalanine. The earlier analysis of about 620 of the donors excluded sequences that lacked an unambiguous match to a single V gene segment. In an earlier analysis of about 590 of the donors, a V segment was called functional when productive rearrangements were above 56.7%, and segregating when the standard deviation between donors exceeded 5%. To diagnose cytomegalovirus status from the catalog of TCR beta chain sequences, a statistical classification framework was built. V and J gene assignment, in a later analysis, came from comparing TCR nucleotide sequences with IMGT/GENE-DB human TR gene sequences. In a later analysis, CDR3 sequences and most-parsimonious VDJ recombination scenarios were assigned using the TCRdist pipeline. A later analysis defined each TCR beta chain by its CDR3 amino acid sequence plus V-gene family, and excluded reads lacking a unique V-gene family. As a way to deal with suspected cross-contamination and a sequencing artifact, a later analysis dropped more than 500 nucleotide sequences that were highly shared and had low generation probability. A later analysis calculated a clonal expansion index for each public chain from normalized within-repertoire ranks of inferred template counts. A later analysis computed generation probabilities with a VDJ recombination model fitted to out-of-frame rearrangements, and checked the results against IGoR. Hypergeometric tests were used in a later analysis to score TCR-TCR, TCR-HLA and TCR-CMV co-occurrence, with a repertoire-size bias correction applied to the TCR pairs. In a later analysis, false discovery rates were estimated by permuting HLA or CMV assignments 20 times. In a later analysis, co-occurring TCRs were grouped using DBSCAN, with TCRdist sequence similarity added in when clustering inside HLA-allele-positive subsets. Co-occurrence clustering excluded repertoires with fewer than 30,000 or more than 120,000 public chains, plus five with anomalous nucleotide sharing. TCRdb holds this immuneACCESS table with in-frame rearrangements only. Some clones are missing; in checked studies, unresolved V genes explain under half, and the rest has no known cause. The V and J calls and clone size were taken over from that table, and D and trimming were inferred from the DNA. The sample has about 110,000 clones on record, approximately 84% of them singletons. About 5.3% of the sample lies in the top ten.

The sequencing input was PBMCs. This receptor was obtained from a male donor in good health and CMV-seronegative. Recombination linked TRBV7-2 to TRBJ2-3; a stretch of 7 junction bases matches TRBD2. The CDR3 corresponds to CASSSHRRSGKVADTQYF. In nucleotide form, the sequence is TGTGCCAGCAGCTCCCATAGGAGGAGCGGGAAGGTGGCAGATACGCAGTATTTT.